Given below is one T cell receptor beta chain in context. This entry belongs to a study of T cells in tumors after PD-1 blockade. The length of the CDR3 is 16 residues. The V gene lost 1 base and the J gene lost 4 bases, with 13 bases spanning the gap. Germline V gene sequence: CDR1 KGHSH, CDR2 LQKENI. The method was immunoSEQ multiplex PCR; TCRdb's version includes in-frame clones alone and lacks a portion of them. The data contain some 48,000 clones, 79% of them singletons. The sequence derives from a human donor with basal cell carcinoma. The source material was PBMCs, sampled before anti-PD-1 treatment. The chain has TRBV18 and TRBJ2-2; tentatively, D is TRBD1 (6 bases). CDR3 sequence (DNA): TGTGCCAGCTCACCACTAATCCTACAGGGCACCGGGGAGCTGTTTTTT. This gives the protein CASSPLILQGTGELFF.